The 11 T cell receptor beta chains in this list originate from one sample, sequenced in a study of CD8 T cells in Susac syndrome. Reverse transcription used roughly 0.45 to 1 ug RNA and random hexamers. From the immunoSEQ multiplex PCR reads, TCRdb called clonotypes with MiXCR, one entry per CDR3 protein. This sample has approximately 190,000 distinct CDR3 sequences, with more than 90% found just once. The sample comprised CD4+ T cells from PBMCs. The receptor source for this set is a human donor with Susac syndrome.

The V gene is TRBV9, the J gene TRBJ2-5, with no clear D. The CDR3 contains 13 residues. The V gene's germline CDR1 is SGDLS and CDR2 YYNGEE. V gave up 1 base and J gave up 4 bases, with 8 bases separating them. The CDR3 is CASSVSWGETQYF. CDR3 in DNA: TGTGCCAGCAGCGTATCTTGGGGAGAGACCCAGTACTTC.

The gene calls are TRBV7-2 and TRBJ2-5; D may be TRBD2 (5 bases). V was clipped by 5 bases and J by 2 bases, with 15 bases between them. Germline CDR1 is SGHTA and CDR2 is FQGNSA. The CDR3 runs to 15 residues. The CDR3 is CASSLGGSPQETQYF. As DNA, the CDR3 is TGTGCCAGCAGCCTAGGAGGTTCTCCTCAAGAGACCCAGTACTTC.

This rearrangement joins TRBV7-3 to TRBJ2-1; D remains unclear. Between the trimmed V and J ends, which lost 0 bases and 0 bases, there was a span of 9 bases. Per germline, CDR1 SGHTA and CDR2 FQGTGA. This CDR3 region has 16 residues. The CDR3 nucleotides read TGTGCCAGCAGCTTAACAGCCTCGGGCTCCTACAATGAGCAGTTCTTC. Protein product: CASSLTASGSYNEQFF. The full variable domain, with the rest looked up from reference TRBV7-3 and TRBJ2-1, is GAGVSQTPSNKVTEKGKYVELRCDPISGHTALYWYRQSLGQGPEFLIYFQGTGAADDSGLPNDRFFAVRPEGSVSTLKIQRTERGDSAVYLCASSLTASGSYNEQFFGPGTRLTVL.

V and J are TRBV4-3 and TRBJ2-3; TRBD1 aligns across 7 bases. The V segment lost 0 bases and the J segment 2 bases; nucleotides outside the gene matches: 8. The CDR3 runs to 17 residues. Per germline, CDR1 LGHNA and CDR2 YSLEER. This CDR3 is CASSQDFGTANTDTQYF. The CDR3 DNA reads TGCGCCAGCAGCCAAGACTTCGGGACAGCGAACACAGATACGCAGTATTTT.

This chain uses TRBV30 with TRBJ1-1; tentative D call: TRBD1 (5 bases). CDR3 size: 12 residues. Trimming shortened V by 5 bases and J by 4 bases, and 11 bases separated the two germline ends. Germline V gene sequence: CDR1 GTSNPN, CDR2 SVGIG (reference sequence). The CDR3, as DNA: TGTGCCTGGGGGCAGGGTGGCACTGAAGCTTTCTTT. This translates into CAWGQGGTEAFF. Together with reference TRBV30 and TRBJ1-1, the CDR3 gives the full variable domain: SQTIHQWPATLVQPVGSPLSLECTVEGTSNPNLYWYRQAAGRGLQLLFYSVGIGQISSEVPQNLSASRPQDRQFILSSKKLLLSDSGFYLCAWGQGGTEAFFGQGTRLTVV.

The chain combines TRBV5-4 with TRBJ2-3; 7 nucleotides match TRBD1. The V gene's germline CDR1 is SGHNT and CDR2 YYREEE (reference sequence). The CDR3 has 17 residues. The J segment lost 2 bases and the V segment lost 4 bases, leaving 13 bases of the junction unmatched. The CDR3 DNA follows: TGTGCCAGCAGCCGCCCCCCGACAGGGCCGCTCACAGATACGCAGTATTTT. It encodes CASSRPPTGPLTDTQYF.

This chain joins TRBV6-5 and TRBJ1-6, with 7 bases fitting TRBD1. The CDR3 length is 15 residues. V was clipped by 7 bases and J by 6 bases; unmatched bases: 9. CDR1 is MNHEY and CDR2 is SVGAGI in the germline V gene. CDR3 nucleotide sequence: TGTGCCAGCAATCTAAACAGGGGTCTTAATTCACCCCTCCACTTT. Residues: CASNLNRGLNSPLHF.

The V gene is TRBV7-9, the J gene TRBJ1-2; no reliable D call. Trimming removed 0 bases from V and 3 bases from J, with 8 bases in between. Germline lookup yields CDR1 SEHNR and CDR2 FQNEAQ (reference sequence). The length of the CDR3 is 14 residues. The DNA of the CDR3 is TGTGCCAGCAGCTTAGCGGCCAAGGACTATGGCTACACCTTC. It specifies CASSLAAKDYGYTF.

V is TRBV29-1 and J is TRBJ2-1, with 8 bases that match TRBD1. The V segment lost 8 bases and the J segment 8 bases; nucleotides outside the gene matches: 11. Germline V lookup: CDR1 SQVTM, CDR2 ANQGSEA. CDR3 length equals 13 residues. CDR3 loop: CSFGVTGGYEQFF. The CDR3 bases are TGCAGCTTCGGGGTAACAGGGGGTTATGAGCAGTTCTTC.

The rearrangement uses TRBV6-6 and TRBJ1-1; D remains ambiguous. CDR1 is MNHNY and CDR2 is SVGAGI in the germline V gene (reference sequence). The V and J ends lost 2 bases and 7 bases respectively, with 11 bases between them. The CDR3 is made up of 13 amino acids. The CDR3 is CASSYTGVNEAFF. The CDR3 DNA reads TGTGCCAGCAGTTACACCGGGGTGAATGAAGCTTTCTTT.

This chain joins TRBV30 and TRBJ2-5; D not resolved. The germline V and J ends were trimmed by 0 bases and 5 bases, with 4 bases remaining between them. This CDR3 has 11 amino acids. CDR1 GTSNPN and CDR2 SVGIG come from the germline V gene (reference sequence). The CDR3 loop reads CAWSVSETQYF. In DNA, the CDR3 is TGTGCCTGGAGTGTGTCCGAGACCCAGTACTTC.